This T cell receptor (beta chain) is drawn from a study of OX40 agonist ivuxolimab in advanced cancers. About the study: Ivuxolimab, an agonistic anti-OX40 (CD134) antibody, was given to patients. Approximately 40% of patients had received prior checkpoint inhibitor therapy. Study-wide points: The study observed clonal expansion of CD4+ and CD8+ blood T cells by week 6 at 0.1 to 3.0 mg/kg. CD8+ T cells averaged more expanded clones than CD4+.

The V gene lost 4 bases and the J gene lost 1 base, with 18 bases spanning the gap. CDR1 and CDR2 (germline): SGDLS, YYNGEE. The CDR3 consists of 17 residues. Generated by immunoSEQ multiplex PCR, the TCRdb table keeps only in-frame clones and is missing some. This table holds approximately 81,000 clones, 70% to 90% found once. Concerning this clone itself: The antigen is unknown.

Specimen: CD4+ or CD8+ T cells sorted from blood, collected in a trial of the OX40 agonist ivuxolimab. The TCR sequence derives from an adult with an advanced solid tumor such as melanoma, head and neck, liver or kidney cancer. The genes are TRBV9 and TRBJ2-1, with a possible D match to TRBD1 (6 bases). The CDR3 DNA is TGTGCCAGCAGCTCTCTGACAGGCATGTTATCCTACAATGAGCAGTTCTTC. Translation gives CASSSLTGMLSYNEQFF.